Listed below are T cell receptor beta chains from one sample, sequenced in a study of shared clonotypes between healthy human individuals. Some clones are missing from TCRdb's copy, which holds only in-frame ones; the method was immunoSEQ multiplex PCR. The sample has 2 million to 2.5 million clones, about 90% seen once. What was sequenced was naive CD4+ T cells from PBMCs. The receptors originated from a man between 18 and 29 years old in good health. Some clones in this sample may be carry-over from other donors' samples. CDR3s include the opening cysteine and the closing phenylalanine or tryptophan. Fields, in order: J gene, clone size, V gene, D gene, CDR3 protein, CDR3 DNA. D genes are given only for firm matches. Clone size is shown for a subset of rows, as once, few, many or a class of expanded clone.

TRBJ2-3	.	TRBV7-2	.	CASSLPGEGTQYF	TGTGCCAGCAGCCTCCCGGGGGAAGGTACGCAGTATTTT
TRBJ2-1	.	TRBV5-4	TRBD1	CASSWGLGTGRNEQFF	TGTGCCAGCAGCTGGGGGCTCGGGACAGGGAGGAATGAGCAGTTCTTC
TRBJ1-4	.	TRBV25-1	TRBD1	CASSKTGVTNEKLFF	TGTGCCAGCAGTAAGACAGGGGTCACTAATGAAAAACTGTTTTTT
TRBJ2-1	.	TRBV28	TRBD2	CASSYRDYRGNEQFF	TGTGCCAGCAGTTACCGGGACTATCGGGGCAATGAGCAGTTCTTC
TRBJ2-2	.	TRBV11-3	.	CASSAAGSGDGELFF	TGTGCCAGCAGCGCTGCAGGGTCGGGTGACGGGGAGCTGTTTTTT
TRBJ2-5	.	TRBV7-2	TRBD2	CASSSLGRAGIAFETQYF	TGTGCCAGCAGCTCATTAGGGAGGGCGGGGATCGCTTTCGAGACCCAGTACTTC
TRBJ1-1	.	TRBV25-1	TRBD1	CASKQGLDTEAFF	TGTGCCAGCAAACAGGGGTTGGACACTGAAGCTTTCTTT
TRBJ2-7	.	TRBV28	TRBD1	CASSGQGSEQYF	TGTGCCAGCAGTGGACAGGGGTCCGAGCAGTACTTC
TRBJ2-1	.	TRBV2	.	CASSLTSGTLSYNEQFF	TGTGCCAGCAGCCTGACGTCCGGGACACTCTCCTACAATGAGCAGTTCTTC
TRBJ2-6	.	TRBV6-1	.	CASSEETPWDSGANVLTF	TGTGCCAGCAGTGAAGAGACACCCTGGGATTCTGGGGCCAACGTCCTGACTTTC
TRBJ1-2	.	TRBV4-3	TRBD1	CASSYLRGLDYGYTF	TGCGCCAGCAGCTACCTTAGGGGGCTTGACTATGGCTACACCTTC
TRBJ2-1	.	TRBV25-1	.	CASRSPGTNEQFF	TGTGCCAGCAGGTCACCTGGCACCAATGAGCAGTTCTTC
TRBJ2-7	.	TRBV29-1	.	CSVEDPGRGYEQYF	TGCAGCGTTGAAGATCCGGGCAGGGGATACGAGCAGTACTTC
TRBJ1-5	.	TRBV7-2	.	CASSSPTGLNQPQHF	TGTGCCAGCAGCTCCCCAACAGGGCTAAATCAGCCCCAGCATTTT
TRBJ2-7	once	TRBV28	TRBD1	CASRQNRGSSYEQYF	TGTGCCAGCAGACAAAACAGGGGGAGCTCCTACGAGCAGTACTTC
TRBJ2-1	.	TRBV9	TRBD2	CASSRASGGSSYNEQFF	TGTGCCAGCAGTCGGGCTAGCGGAGGGAGCTCCTACAATGAGCAGTTCTTC
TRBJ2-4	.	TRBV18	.	CASSPIADKIAKNIQYF	TGTGCCAGCTCACCAATTGCGGATAAAATAGCCAAAAACATTCAGTACTTC
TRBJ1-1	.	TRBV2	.	CASSGTPSNTEAFF	TGTGCCAGCAGTGGGACCCCTTCGAACACTGAAGCTTTCTTT
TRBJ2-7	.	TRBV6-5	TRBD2	CASKLAPSSYEQYF	TGTGCCAGCAAACTAGCGCCGAGCTCCTACGAGCAGTACTTC
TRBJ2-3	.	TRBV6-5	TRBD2	CASRTSGTRGTQYF	TGTGCCAGCAGGACTAGCGGAACCCGTGGTACGCAGTATTTT
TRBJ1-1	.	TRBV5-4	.	CASSFAPTNLEAFF	TGTGCCAGCAGCTTTGCGCCGACAAACTTGGAAGCTTTCTTT
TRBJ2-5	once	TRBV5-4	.	CASRTGQKETQYF	TGTGCCAGCAGGACCGGACAGAAAGAGACCCAGTACTTC
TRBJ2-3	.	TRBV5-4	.	CASSSKSQGSTDTQYF	TGTGCCAGCAGCTCGAAGAGCCAGGGGAGCACAGATACGCAGTATTTT
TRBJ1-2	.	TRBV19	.	CASGLQNSFFSNYGYTF	TGTGCCAGTGGGTTACAGAATTCCTTCTTCTCTAACTATGGCTACACCTTC
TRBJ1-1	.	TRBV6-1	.	CASSEPGQSNTEAFF	TGTGCCAGCAGTGAACCCGGACAGTCGAACACTGAAGCTTTCTTT
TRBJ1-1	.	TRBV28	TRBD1	CASSLRTGGLSEAFF	TGTGCCAGCAGCCTTAGGACAGGAGGCTTGTCTGAAGCTTTCTTT